A single sample gave rise to the 23 T cell receptor beta chains below, sequenced in a study of radiation and T cells in renal cell carcinoma. The time point is: baseline pretreatment blood. Documented treatment: 15 Gy SBRT to primary tumor, nephrectomy 4 weeks later. Here immunoSEQ multiplex PCR was the method, and the copy in TCRdb shows in-frame clones only, minus some. This table has about 130,000 clones, approximately 82% appearing once. The sequencing used blood, collected from a patient whose treatment included radiotherapy and nephrectomy. These receptor sequences come from a woman aged 55-75 years with renal cell carcinoma.

This rearrangement joins TRBV6-1 to TRBJ1-2; 10 bases map to TRBD1. There are 16 residues in the CDR3. Germline CDR1 reads MNHNS; CDR2 reads SASEGT. The V and J ends lost 2 bases and 4 bases, in that order; junction bases with no gene match: 7. CDR3 in amino acids: CASSELWTGGTYGYTF. CDR3 DNA sequence: TGTGCCAGCAGTGAACTATGGACAGGGGGGACCTATGGCTACACCTTC.

This chain connects TRBV6-5 to TRBJ2-4; D unclear. The CDR3 loop spans 16 amino acids. Trimming removed 0 bases at V and 4 bases at J, with 13 bases between. The germline V gene encodes CDR1 MNHEY and CDR2 SVGAGI. This CDR3 reads CASSYSFEQIKNIQYF. The CDR3 bases are TGTGCCAGCAGTTACTCGTTCGAACAGATAAAAAACATTCAGTACTTC.

The J gene is TRBJ2-2, the V gene TRBV4-1, with D perhaps TRBD1 (5 bases). The CDR3 covers 14 residues. Trimming removed 1 base at V and 5 bases at J, with 8 bases between. Germline CDR1 is MGHRA and CDR2 is YSYEKL. The CDR3 region is CASSQVSGTGELFF. For the CDR3, the DNA is TGCGCCAGCAGCCAAGTTTCAGGGACCGGGGAGCTGTTTTTT.

The chain carries TRBV19 and TRBJ1-2; D gene unclear. The CDR3 is 14 residues long. V lost 7 bases and J lost 1, with 13 bases in between. In germline, CDR1 is LNHDA, CDR2 SQIVND (reference sequence). CDR3 loop: CASTPGRNNYGYTF. The CDR3 DNA reads TGTGCCAGTACCCCGGGAAGGAATAACTATGGCTACACCTTC.

This chain joins TRBV19 and TRBJ2-3; TRBD1 might be the D (6 bases). Germline V lookup: CDR1 LNHDA, CDR2 SQIVND (reference sequence). There are 14 residues in the CDR3. The ends were cut back, 3 bases at V and 6 bases at J, with 13 bases in the middle. CDR3: CASSITGQRDTQYF. CDR3 coding DNA: TGTGCCAGTAGTATTACTGGACAGAGGGATACGCAGTATTTT.

The V gene is TRBV11-2, the J gene TRBJ1-2; no reliable D call. Trimming removed 0 bases at V and 14 bases at J, with 13 bases between. The germline gives CDR1 SGHAT, CDR2 FQNNGV. The CDR3 loop spans 12 amino acids. The CDR3 nucleotides read TGTGCCAGCAGCTTAGATCAGGTCTTATCTACCTTC. It encodes CASSLDQVLSTF. Using reference TRBV11-2 and TRBJ1-2 for the parts outside the CDR3, the full variable domain is EAGVAQSPRYKIIEKRQSVAFWCNPISGHATLYWYQQILGQGPKLLIQFQNNGVVDDSQLPKDRFSAERLKGVDSTLKIQPAKLEDSAVYLCASSLDQVLSTFGSGTRLTVV.

The chain carries TRBV19 and TRBJ2-7; the D gene is possibly TRBD2 (6 bases). Germline V CDR1 and CDR2: LNHDA, SQIVND (reference sequence). The germline V and J ends were trimmed by 6 bases and 3 bases, with 21 bases remaining between them. The CDR3 loop spans 16 amino acids. CDR3 residues: CASSPNSRGGLYEQYF. CDR3 DNA: TGTGCCAGTAGCCCCAACTCGCGGGGAGGACTCTACGAGCAGTACTTC. Looking up the rest from reference TRBV19 and TRBJ2-7 gives the full variable domain: DGGITQSPKYLFRKEGQNVTLSCEQNLNHDAMYWYRQDPGQGLRLIYYSQIVNDFQKGDIAEGYSVSREKKESFPLTVTSAQKNPTAFYLCASSPNSRGGLYEQYFGPGTRLTVT.

V usage is TRBV6-4 and J usage is TRBJ1-5; D is ambiguous. Germline assignment: CDR1 MRHNA and CDR2 SNTAGT. CDR3 length: 13 residues. V was cut by 5 bases and J by 7 bases, with 12 bases left in between. CDR3 sequence: CASSLNMHQPQHF. The CDR3 DNA follows: TGTGCCAGCAGTCTCAATATGCACCAGCCCCAGCATTTT.

The V gene is TRBV18, the J gene TRBJ2-7; D remains ambiguous. The CDR3 contains 13 residues. Germline loops: CDR1 KGHSH, CDR2 LQKENI. V lost 4 bases and J lost 3, with 10 bases in between. The CDR3 protein is CASSHQEIYEQYF. CDR3 in DNA: TGTGCCAGCTCACACCAGGAGATCTACGAGCAGTACTTC.

This chain links TRBV4-1 with TRBJ2-7, with a possible D match to TRBD2 (5 bases). This CDR3 has 15 amino acids. Trimming left V 1 base short and J 2 bases short, with 12 bases between. Germline V lookup: CDR1 MGHRA, CDR2 YSYEKL. The CDR3 protein is CASSQVGGSTYEQYF. The DNA for the CDR3 is TGCGCCAGCAGCCAAGTCGGAGGCAGCACCTACGAGCAGTACTTC.

V and J are TRBV13 and TRBJ1-6, with 8 bases identical to TRBD1. J lost 7 bases, V lost 5 bases, and 4 bases had no gene match. Germline V lookup: CDR1 PRHDT, CDR2 FYEKMQ (reference sequence). The CDR3 loop spans 14 amino acids. The CDR3 nucleotides are TGTGCCAGCAGCCTGGACAGGGCGAATTCACCCCTCCACTTT. Protein sequence: CASSLDRANSPLHF.

The rearrangement uses TRBV11-2 and TRBJ2-5, with 10 bases fitting TRBD1. The V gene's germline CDR1 is SGHAT and CDR2 FQNNGV. J was trimmed by 4 bases and V by 1 base; bases with no gene match: 9. This CDR3 spans 17 amino acids. CDR3 sequence (DNA): TGTGCCAGCAGCTTAGCGACCGGGACAGGGGCTTTAGAGACCCAGTACTTC. Encoded protein: CASSLATGTGALETQYF.

The DNA of the CDR3 is TGTGCCAGTATTGGGACGGCTATGAACACTGAAGCTTTCTTT. Translating it yields CASIGTAMNTEAFF. The V gene is TRBV19, the J gene TRBJ1-1; possible D gene TRBD1, 5 bases. The V end was cut by 7 bases, the J end by 0 bases, with 12 bases between. Germline V gives CDR1 LNHDA, CDR2 SQIVND (reference sequence). This CDR3 has 14 amino acids.

In nucleotides, the CDR3 is TGTGCCAGCAGCTTCGGGACAAGGGAGCCCCAGCATTTT. Its protein product is CASSFGTREPQHF. This chain connects TRBV5-5 to TRBJ1-5; possibly TRBD1 for D (6 bases). Trimming stripped 2 bases from V and 8 bases from J, with 11 bases between. CDR1 and CDR2 from the germline V gene are SGHKS and YYEKEE (reference sequence). This CDR3 is built from 13 residues.

The chain links TRBV18 to TRBJ2-1; 12 nucleotides match TRBD1. CDR1 is KGHSH and CDR2 is LQKENI in the germline V gene. With 3 bases clipped from V and 8 bases from J, the junction kept 8 bases outside the gene matches. The CDR3 is 16 amino acids. The CDR3 DNA is TGTGCCAGCTCACCTACCGGGACAGGGGGCAACGATGAGCAGTTCTTC. Its translation is CASSPTGTGGNDEQFF.

This clone has just one count. V gene TRBV13 combines with J gene TRBJ2-5; 14 bases match TRBD2. From germline, CDR1 is PRHDT and CDR2 FYEKMQ (reference sequence). With 0 bases clipped from V and 4 bases from J, the junction kept 1 base outside the gene matches. The CDR3 has 16 amino acids. CDR3 in amino acids: CASSLGTSGRGETQYF. CDR3 nucleotide sequence: TGTGCCAGCAGCTTAGGGACTAGCGGGAGGGGAGAGACCCAGTACTTC.

With regard to this clone: Mismatch with germline at one junction end may stem from a read error. The V and J genes are TRBV7-7 and TRBJ2-5; D is unclear. The CDR3 totals 14 residues. Germline-derived CDR1 and CDR2 are SSHAT and FNYEAQ (reference sequence). The DNA for the CDR3 is TGTGCTAGCAGCTTATTCCTAGACTCAGAGACCCAGTACTTC. Encoded protein: CASSLFLDSETQYF.

CDR3 coding DNA: TGTGCCAGCAGCTCCTACACAGGGTTTTATGGCTACACCTTC. It is translated as CASSSYTGFYGYTF. The chain is built from TRBV5-6 and TRBJ1-2, with D perhaps matching TRBD1 (6 bases). With 3 bases removed from V and 5 bases from J, the gap between germline ends came to 14 bases. The CDR3 runs 14 residues. The V gene's germline CDR1 is SGHDT and CDR2 YYEEEE.

The rearrangement joins TRBV19 to TRBJ1-4; D is perhaps TRBD1 (5 bases). CDR3 length: 16 amino acids. The V gene lost 8 bases and the J gene lost 1 base, with 17 bases spanning the gap. Germline V gene sequence: CDR1 LNHDA, CDR2 SQIVND (reference sequence). CDR3 residues: CASSSGGRQTNEKLFF. CDR3 coding DNA: TGTGCCAGTTCCTCTGGGGGTCGGCAAACTAATGAAAAACTGTTTTTT.

The gene calls are TRBV6-5 and TRBJ2-2; 11 bases are a match to TRBD2. The germline V gene has CDR1 MNHEY and CDR2 SVGAGI. V was clipped by 2 bases and J by 9 bases; unmatched bases: 5. The CDR3 contains 15 residues. Here the CDR3 DNA reads TGTGCCAGCAGTTACGCGACTAGCGGGATCCGGGAGCTGTTTTTT. Translation gives CASSYATSGIRELFF.

The genes are TRBV5-1 and TRBJ2-1, with TRBD2 matching 10 bases. Germline V gives CDR1 SGHRS, CDR2 YFSETQ. The CDR3 runs 15 residues. V was clipped by 7 bases and J by 10 bases; unmatched bases: 14. The chain's CDR3 is CASGLAGVRGQEQFF. CDR3 sequence (DNA): TGCGCCAGCGGCCTAGCGGGGGTCCGGGGTCAAGAGCAGTTCTTC.

V is TRBV5-5 and J is TRBJ1-6; TRBD1 aligns across 8 bases. The CDR3 has 15 residues. V dropped 5 bases and J dropped 7; count of bases not matched to a gene: 8. Germline assignment: CDR1 SGHKS and CDR2 YYEKEE (reference sequence). CDR3 nucleotides: TGTGCCAGCAGGGGAGGACAGGGAGGCAATTCACCCCTCCACTTT. It yields the protein CASRGGQGGNSPLHF. The variable domain in full, with the rest retrieved from reference TRBV5-5 and TRBJ1-6, is DAGVTQSPTHLIKTRGQQVTLRCSPISGHKSVSWYQQVLGQGPQFIFQYYEKEERGRGNFPDRFSARQFPNYSSELNVNALLLGDSALYLCASRGGQGGNSPLHFGNGTRLTVT.

This rearrangement joins TRBV23-1 to TRBJ2-3, with D hard to call. TRBV23-1 is given ORF status, its function remaining uncertain. This CDR3 spans 14 amino acids. Deletions cut 8 bases from V and 6 bases from J, with 18 bases between. The CDR3 nucleotides read TGCGCCAGCTTTAAGTTCGGTACTGGCGATACGCAGTATTTT. Translated: CASFKFGTGDTQYF.